The 10 T cell receptor beta chains presented below share a single source sample, sequenced in a study of blood T cells in healthy people across ages. Combining a sample-barcoded 5' primer with a J-beta primer mix, a second PCR ran for roughly 7 to 11 cycles. TCRdb recomputed calls from the 5' RACE reads with MiXCR, one row per CDR3 protein. The table records under 850,000 distinct CDR3 sequences, under 40% of them present only once. Sequenced: blood. The receptors were sampled from a man aged 18 to 29 in good health.

CDR3 in DNA: TGCAGCGTTGACAGGGGCGTAGGCACTGAAGCTTTCTTT. Translating gives CSVDRGVGTEAFF. The chain carries TRBV29-1 and TRBJ1-1, with D possibly TRBD1 on 6 matching bases. The germline V gene has CDR1 SQVTM and CDR2 ANQGSEA. The CDR3 covers 13 residues. V was pared by 3 bases and J by 4 bases, with 12 bases between.

This clonotype was detected only a few times. The gene calls are TRBV29-1 and TRBJ1-2; TRBD1 aligns across 8 bases. The CDR3 extends over 15 amino acids. The germline gives CDR1 SQVTM, CDR2 ANQGSEA. Trimming at V came to 1 base and at J to 4 bases, leaving 8 bases not matched to a gene. CDR3 DNA sequence: TGCAGCGTTGAAGGCCAGGGGGCCCTGATCTATGGCTACACCTTC. Its translation is CSVEGQGALIYGYTF.

In its sample, this clonotype was seen a few times. The V and J genes are TRBV7-2 and TRBJ2-2; no reliable D call. CDR3 length: 14 amino acids. V gave up 3 bases and J gave up 3 bases, with 8 bases separating them. From germline, CDR1 is SGHTA and CDR2 FQGNSA. This CDR3 reads CASSFSRDTGELFF. The CDR3 nucleotides read TGTGCCAGCAGCTTTTCACGGGACACCGGGGAGCTGTTTTTT.

A remark on this clonotype: Compared with germline, one end of the junction differs, possibly owing to a read error. The gene calls are TRBV10-3 and TRBJ2-7, with D perhaps TRBD2 (6 bases). This CDR3 spans 13 amino acids. Germline CDR1 ENHRY, CDR2 SYGVKD. CDR3 amino acids: CVISDSRGGEQYF. The CDR3 bases are TGTGTCATCAGTGACTCTAGGGGAGGCGAGCAGTACTTC.

There are a few counts of this clonotype. The V gene is TRBV12-3 or TRBV12-4, the J gene TRBJ1-1, with D perhaps TRBD1 (6 bases). V was clipped by 5 bases and J by 6 bases, with 13 bases between them. CDR3 size: 13 residues. CDR3 bases: TGTGCCAGCAGTCCAGACAGGAGGGCTGAAGCTTTCTTT. As protein: CASSPDRRAEAFF.

The table lists this clonotype with a few counts. The rearrangement uses TRBV30 and TRBJ2-3; D might be TRBD2 (6 bases). The V and J ends lost 5 bases and 0 bases respectively, with 9 bases between them. The CDR3 runs to 13 residues. The germline CDR1 and CDR2 sequences are GTSNPN and SVGIG (reference sequence). DNA for the CDR3: TGTGCCTGGCAGAGCGGGAGCACAGATACGCAGTATTTT. Translation: CAWQSGSTDTQYF.

V gene TRBV6-1 combines with J gene TRBJ1-2; D unresolved. V was trimmed by 5 bases and J by 5 bases, leaving 12 bases between them. Germline CDR1 MNHNS, CDR2 SASEGT. The CDR3 loop spans 13 amino acids. The CDR3 protein is CASSPRAEYGYTF. CDR3 nucleotides: TGTGCCAGCAGTCCCCGCGCAGAATATGGCTACACCTTC.

The chain uses TRBV9 and TRBJ2-5; D ambiguous. CDR1 and CDR2 from the germline V gene are SGDLS and YYNGEE. The CDR3 has 14 amino acids. V lost 0 bases and J 5 bases, leaving 11 bases between the germline ends. For the CDR3, the DNA is TGTGCCAGCAGCGTAGATGGGATGTGGGAGACCCAGTACTTC. Its protein is CASSVDGMWETQYF.

At least ten counts were recorded for this clonotype. J is TRBJ2-5 and V is TRBV12-3 or TRBV12-4; D not certain. This CDR3 has 13 residues. Trimming removed 8 bases from V and 2 bases from J, with 12 bases in between. CDR3 bases: TGTGCCAGCCTTCGGACCCCGCAAGAGACCCAGTACTTC. As protein: CASLRTPQETQYF.

This clonotype has just one count. One end of the junction does not line up with germline, which may come from a read error. V usage is TRBV7-9 and J usage is TRBJ2-1; 7 nucleotides agree with TRBD2. CDR3 length: 14 amino acids. The germline CDR1 and CDR2 sequences are SEHNR and FQNEAQ (reference sequence). This CDR3 reads CARSLSGGTIEQFF. The CDR3 region has the DNA TGTGCCCGCAGCTTATCCGGGGGGACCATTGAGCAGTTCTTC.